The entry below describes one T cell receptor (beta chain). Trimming removed 7 bases from V and 0 bases from J; junction bases left unmatched: 15. Germline V lookup: CDR1 LGHNT, CDR2 FRNRAP. The CDR3 totals 18 residues. This entry comes from a study of blood T cell repertoires in COVID-19. Study summary: Specimens from acute and convalescent COVID-19 originated in the United States, Italy and Spain.

Repertoires were generated with immunoSEQ multiplex PCR, while TCRdb's copy carries only in-frame clones and drops some. The sample includes around 300,000 clones, around 85% seen only once; the top ten take around 4%. The rearrangement links TRBV12-5 to TRBJ1-1; TRBD1 matches 9 bases. The sample consisted of peripheral blood. The TCR was taken from a woman aged 45-59 years with active or convalescent COVID-19. The CDR3 nucleotides read TGTGCTAGTGACCTGGGCCCCGGGACAGGGTTCATGAACACTGAAGCTTTCTTT. Its protein is CASDLGPGTGFMNTEAFF.